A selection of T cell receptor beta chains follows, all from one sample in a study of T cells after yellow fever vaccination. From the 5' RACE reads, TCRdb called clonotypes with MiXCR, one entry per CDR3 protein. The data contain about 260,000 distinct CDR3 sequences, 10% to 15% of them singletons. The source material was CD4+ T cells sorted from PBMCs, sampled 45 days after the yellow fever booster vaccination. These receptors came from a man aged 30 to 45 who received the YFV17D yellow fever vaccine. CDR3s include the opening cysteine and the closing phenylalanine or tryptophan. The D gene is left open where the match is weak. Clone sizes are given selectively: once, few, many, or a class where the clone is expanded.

CDR3: CSARAGDTQYF
DNA: TGCAGCGCGCGAGCGGGAGATACGCAGTATTTT
J: TRBJ2-3
V: TRBV29-1
size: .
D: .

CDR3: CASSLISGSGRVIQYF
DNA: TGTGCCAGCAGTTTAATCTCGGGATCCGGCAGGGTCATTCAGTACTTC
J: TRBJ2-4
V: TRBV12-3/TRBV12-4
size: .
D: .

CDR3: CASRRAGGDPPAKNIQYF
DNA: TGCGCCAGCAGGCGGGCGGGAGGCGACCCACCAGCCAAAAACATTCAGTACTTC
J: TRBJ2-4
V: TRBV5-1
size: few
D: TRBD2

CDR3: CASSQGGAGTGANVLTF
DNA: TGCGCCAGCAGCCAAGGGGGGGCGGGGACCGGGGCCAACGTCCTGACTTTC
J: TRBJ2-6
V: TRBV4-3
size: .
D: .

CDR3: CASSLALGTGIETQYF
DNA: TGTGCCAGCAGTTTAGCGTTAGGGACAGGGATCGAGACCCAGTACTTC
J: TRBJ2-5
V: TRBV12-3/TRBV12-4
size: few
D: TRBD1

CDR3: CASSQEAGVYYGYTF
DNA: TGCGCCAGCAGCCAAGAAGCAGGGGTCTACTATGGCTACACCTTC
J: TRBJ1-2
V: TRBV4-1
size: few
D: .

CDR3: CATSDAPGRGSSYNEQFF
DNA: TGTGCCACCAGTGATGCGCCGGGACGGGGGAGCTCCTACAATGAGCAGTTCTTC
J: TRBJ2-1
V: TRBV24-1
size: few
D: .

CDR3: CSATGTAKNIQYF
DNA: TGCAGCGCGACAGGAACAGCCAAAAACATTCAGTACTTC
J: TRBJ2-4
V: TRBV29-1
size: .
D: .

CDR3: CASSLRTGMNTEAFF
DNA: TGTGCCAGCAGCTTGCGGACTGGGATGAACACTGAAGCTTTCTTT
J: TRBJ1-1
V: TRBV21-1
size: few
D: .

CDR3: CASSYSGGRRTEGTQYF
DNA: TGTGCCAGCAGTTACTCGGGAGGACGCCGAACCGAGGGGACCCAGTACTTC
J: TRBJ2-5
V: TRBV6-5
size: .
D: .

CDR3: CASSPNRKTQYF
DNA: TGTGCCAGCAGCCCGAACCGGAAGACCCAGTACTTC
J: TRBJ2-5
V: TRBV7-2
size: .
D: .

CDR3: CASGLFFSREMRNEQFF
DNA: TGTGCTAGTGGTTTGTTTTTCTCGCGGGAAATGCGGAATGAGCAGTTCTTC
J: TRBJ2-1
V: TRBV12-5
size: few
D: .

CDR3: CASSHFRNEQFF
DNA: TGTGCCAGCAGCCACTTTAGGAATGAGCAGTTCTTC
J: TRBJ2-1
V: TRBV14
size: many
D: .

CDR3: CASSSIAPTNYNEQFF
DNA: TGTGCCAGCTCATCGATAGCGCCTACGAACTACAATGAGCAGTTCTTC
J: TRBJ2-1
V: TRBV5-6
size: few
D: .

CDR3: CASSQEWSSYNEQFF
DNA: TGTGCCAGCAGCCAAGAGTGGAGCTCCTACAATGAGCAGTTCTTC
J: TRBJ2-1
V: TRBV3-1
size: .
D: .

CDR3: CASSRSYLARYGYTF
DNA: TGTGCCAGCAGCCGCTCATACCTGGCCCGCTATGGCTACACCTTC
J: TRBJ1-2
V: TRBV12-3/TRBV12-4
size: .
D: .

CDR3: CASSSRGTNSPLHF
DNA: TGTGCCAGCAGTAGCCGGGGCACGAATTCACCCCTCCACTTT
J: TRBJ1-6
V: TRBV12-3/TRBV12-4
size: few
D: .

CDR3: CSARDTPLRNWNADTQYF
DNA: TGCAGTGCTAGAGATACCCCCCTACGGAACTGGAACGCAGATACGCAGTATTTT
J: TRBJ2-3
V: TRBV20-1
size: .
D: .

CDR3: CASSPDRIGELFF
DNA: TGTGCCAGCAGTCCGGATAGGATCGGGGAGCTGTTTTTT
J: TRBJ2-2
V: TRBV12-3/TRBV12-4
size: many
D: .

CDR3: CASSLEQVYEQYF
DNA: TGCGCCAGCAGCTTGGAACAGGTCTACGAGCAGTACTTC
J: TRBJ2-7
V: TRBV5-1
size: .
D: .

CDR3: CASSSGLVYEQYF
DNA: TGTGCCAGCAGTTCGGGACTGGTCTACGAGCAGTACTTC
J: TRBJ2-7
V: TRBV28
size: .
D: .

CDR3: CASSLGAGGGDTQYF
DNA: TGTGCCAGCAGCTTGGGAGCGGGAGGTGGAGATACGCAGTATTTT
J: TRBJ2-3
V: TRBV5-6
size: .
D: TRBD2

CDR3: CASSFLQGGNEKLFF
DNA: TGTGCCAGCAGTTTCCTACAGGGGGGTAATGAAAAACTGTTTTTT
J: TRBJ1-4
V: TRBV28
size: few
D: TRBD1

CDR3: CASSLDHLGQGYSPLHF
DNA: TGTGCCAGCAGCTTAGATCACTTAGGACAGGGGTATTCACCCCTCCACTTT
J: TRBJ1-6
V: TRBV7-8
size: few
D: TRBD1

CDR3: CSARDLPPEAFF
DNA: TGCAGTGCTAGAGACCTTCCCCCTGAAGCTTTCTTT
J: TRBJ1-1
V: TRBV20-1
size: .
D: .

CDR3: CASSRVAGGLDNEQFF
DNA: TGTGCCAGCAGCCGAGTAGCGGGAGGGCTAGACAATGAGCAGTTCTTC
J: TRBJ2-1
V: TRBV5-5
size: few
D: TRBD2

CDR3: CSAPRDSYEQYF
DNA: TGCAGTGCTCCCAGGGACAGCTACGAGCAGTACTTC
J: TRBJ2-7
V: TRBV20-1
size: many
D: TRBD1

CDR3: CSLGADTQYF
DNA: TGCAGCCTCGGAGCGGATACGCAGTATTTT
J: TRBJ2-3
V: TRBV29-1
size: few
D: .

CDR3: CASKILTDTQYF
DNA: TGTGCCAGCAAGATACTCACAGATACGCAGTATTTT
J: TRBJ2-3
V: TRBV2
size: .
D: .

CDR3: CASRHRWEGVHNEQFF
DNA: TGTGCCAGCAGGCACCGTTGGGAGGGCGTCCACAATGAGCAGTTCTTC
J: TRBJ2-1
V: TRBV6-1
size: .
D: TRBD2

CDR3: CASNHPGQEFYEQYF
DNA: TGTGCCAGCAATCACCCGGGACAGGAGTTCTACGAGCAGTACTTC
J: TRBJ2-7
V: TRBV21-1
size: .
D: .

CDR3: CAWRRTRAYEQYF
DNA: TGTGCCTGGAGAAGAACCAGAGCCTACGAGCAGTACTTC
J: TRBJ2-7
V: TRBV30
size: .
D: .

CDR3: CASRQGGRGYTF
DNA: TGTGCCAGTCGACAGGGGGGACGTGGCTACACCTTC
J: TRBJ1-2
V: TRBV19
size: .
D: TRBD1

CDR3: CSVFGTRYQETQYF
DNA: TGCAGCGTTTTTGGGACCCGGTACCAAGAGACCCAGTACTTC
J: TRBJ2-5
V: TRBV29-1
size: .
D: .

CDR3: CASSPGRQGADEQYF
DNA: TGTGCCAGCTCACCGGGGAGACAGGGGGCGGACGAGCAGTACTTC
J: TRBJ2-7
V: TRBV18
size: few
D: TRBD1

CDR3: CASSRNREDGYTF
DNA: TGTGCCAGCAGCCGTAACAGGGAGGATGGCTACACCTTC
J: TRBJ1-2
V: TRBV3-1
size: few
D: .

CDR3: CASSLESFYRPSGANVLTF
DNA: TGTGCCAGCAGCTTAGAGTCTTTCTACAGGCCCTCTGGGGCCAACGTCCTGACTTTC
J: TRBJ2-6
V: TRBV11-1
size: many
D: .

CDR3: CASSSHASGRSYEQYF
DNA: TGTGCCAGCAGTTCTCATGCTAGCGGGAGGTCCTACGAGCAGTACTTC
J: TRBJ2-7
V: TRBV27
size: .
D: TRBD2

CDR3: CASSLAPAVPYNEQFF
DNA: TGTGCCAGCAGCTTAGCGCCAGCGGTACCCTACAATGAGCAGTTCTTC
J: TRBJ2-1
V: TRBV7-2
size: .
D: .

CDR3: CATSRETLTSGRALKHTQYF
DNA: TGTGCCACCAGCAGAGAAACACTAACTAGCGGGAGGGCCTTAAAACATACGCAGTATTTT
J: TRBJ2-3
V: TRBV15
size: .
D: TRBD2

CDR3: CASSRQLADYGYTF
DNA: TGTGCCAGCAGCCGGCAGTTGGCGGATTATGGCTACACCTTC
J: TRBJ1-2
V: TRBV7-9
size: few
D: .

CDR3: CASRDTANTGELFF
DNA: TGTGCCAGCCGGGACACCGCGAACACCGGGGAGCTGTTTTTT
J: TRBJ2-2
V: TRBV7-3
size: few
D: .

CDR3: CASSTGTDRTDTQYF
DNA: TGTGCCAGCAGTACAGGGACGGATCGCACAGATACGCAGTATTTT
J: TRBJ2-3
V: TRBV7-2
size: few
D: .

CDR3: CSAKTGANQPQHF
DNA: TGCAGTGCTAAGACAGGGGCCAATCAGCCCCAGCATTTT
J: TRBJ1-5
V: TRBV20-1
size: .
D: TRBD1

CDR3: CASSLQQGFKEKLFF
DNA: TGTGCCAGCAGCCTGCAACAGGGGTTTAAAGAAAAACTGTTTTTT
J: TRBJ1-4
V: TRBV7-6
size: few
D: TRBD1

CDR3: CASSYVPRGAHEQYF
DNA: TGTGCCAGCAGCTACGTTCCTAGGGGGGCCCACGAGCAGTACTTC
J: TRBJ2-7
V: TRBV7-9
size: .
D: .